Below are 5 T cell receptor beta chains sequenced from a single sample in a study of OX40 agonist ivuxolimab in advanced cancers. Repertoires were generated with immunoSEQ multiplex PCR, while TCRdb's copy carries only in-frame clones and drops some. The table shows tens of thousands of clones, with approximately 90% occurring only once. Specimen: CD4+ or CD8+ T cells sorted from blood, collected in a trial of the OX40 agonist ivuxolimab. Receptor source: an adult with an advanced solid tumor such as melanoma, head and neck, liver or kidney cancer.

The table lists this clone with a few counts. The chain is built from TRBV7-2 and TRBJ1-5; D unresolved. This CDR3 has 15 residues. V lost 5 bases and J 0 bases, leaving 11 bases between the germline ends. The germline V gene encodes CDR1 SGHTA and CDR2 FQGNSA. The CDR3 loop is CASSLDVYSNQPQHF. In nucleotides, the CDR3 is TGTGCCAGCAGCCTTGATGTATATAGCAATCAGCCCCAGCATTTT. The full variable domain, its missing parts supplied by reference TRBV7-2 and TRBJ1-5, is GAGVSQSPSNKVTEKGKDVELRCDPISGHTALYWYRQSLGQGLEFLIYFQGNSAPDKSGLPSDRFSAERTGGSVSTLTIQRTQQEDSAVYLCASSLDVYSNQPQHFGDGTRLSIL.

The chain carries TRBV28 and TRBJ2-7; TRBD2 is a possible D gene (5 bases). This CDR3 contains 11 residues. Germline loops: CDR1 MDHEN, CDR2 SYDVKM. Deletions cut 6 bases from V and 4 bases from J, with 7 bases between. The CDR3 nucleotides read TGTGCCAGCAGCCGGGGTTACGAGCAGTACTTC. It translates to CASSRGYEQYF.

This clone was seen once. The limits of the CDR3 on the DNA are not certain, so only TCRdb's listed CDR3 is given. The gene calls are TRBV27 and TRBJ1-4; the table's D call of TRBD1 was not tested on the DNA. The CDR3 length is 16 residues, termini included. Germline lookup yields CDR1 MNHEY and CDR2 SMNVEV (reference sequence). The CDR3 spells CASSTSVGQSNEKLFF.

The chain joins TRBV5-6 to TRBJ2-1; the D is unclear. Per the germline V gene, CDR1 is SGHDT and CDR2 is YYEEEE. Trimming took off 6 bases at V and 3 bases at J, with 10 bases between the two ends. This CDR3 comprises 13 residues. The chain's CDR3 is CASKLSDYNEQFF. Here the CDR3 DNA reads TGTGCCAGCAAGTTATCGGACTACAATGAGCAGTTCTTC.

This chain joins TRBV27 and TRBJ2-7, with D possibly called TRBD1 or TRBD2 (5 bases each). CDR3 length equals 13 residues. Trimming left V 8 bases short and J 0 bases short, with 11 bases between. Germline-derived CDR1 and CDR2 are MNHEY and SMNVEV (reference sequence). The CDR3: CASGAGSSYEQYF. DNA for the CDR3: TGTGCCAGCGGGGCAGGGAGCTCCTACGAGCAGTACTTC.